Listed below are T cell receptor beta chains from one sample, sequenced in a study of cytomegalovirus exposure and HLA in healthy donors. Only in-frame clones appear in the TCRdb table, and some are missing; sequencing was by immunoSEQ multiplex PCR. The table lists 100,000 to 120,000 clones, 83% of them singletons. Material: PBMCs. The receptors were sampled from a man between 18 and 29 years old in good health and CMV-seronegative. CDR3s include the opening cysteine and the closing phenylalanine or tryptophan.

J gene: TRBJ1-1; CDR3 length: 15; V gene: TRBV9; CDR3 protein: CASSVGGTVNTEAFF
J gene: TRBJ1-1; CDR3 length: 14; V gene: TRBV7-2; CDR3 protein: CASRENIGRTEAFF
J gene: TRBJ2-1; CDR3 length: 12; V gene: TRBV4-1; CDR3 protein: CASSQESGEQFF
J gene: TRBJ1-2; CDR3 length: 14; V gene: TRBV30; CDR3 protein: CAWSDDRGNYGYTF
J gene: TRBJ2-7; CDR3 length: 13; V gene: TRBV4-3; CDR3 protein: CASSQGGAYEQYF
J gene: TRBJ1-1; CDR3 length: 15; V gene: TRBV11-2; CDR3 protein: CASTIPKDLNTEAFF
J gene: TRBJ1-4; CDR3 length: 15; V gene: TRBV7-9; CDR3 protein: CASSLGQGVGEKLFF
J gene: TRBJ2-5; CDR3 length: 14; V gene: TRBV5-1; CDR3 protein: CASSLGVTQETQYF
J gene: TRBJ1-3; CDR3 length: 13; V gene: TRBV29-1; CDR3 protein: CSAAGGTGNTIYF
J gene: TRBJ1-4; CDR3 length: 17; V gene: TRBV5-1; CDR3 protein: CASSHVERVATNEKLFF
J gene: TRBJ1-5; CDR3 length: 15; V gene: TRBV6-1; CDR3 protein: CASTEGQAWGQPQHF
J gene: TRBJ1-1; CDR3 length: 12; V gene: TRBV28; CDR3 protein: CASGLGGPEAFF
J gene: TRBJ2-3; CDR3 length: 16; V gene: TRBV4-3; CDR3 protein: CASSQKGEGITDTQYF
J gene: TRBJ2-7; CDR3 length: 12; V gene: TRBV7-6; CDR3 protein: CASSSQGYEQYF
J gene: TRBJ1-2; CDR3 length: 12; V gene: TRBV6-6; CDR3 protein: CASSYGGQSYTF
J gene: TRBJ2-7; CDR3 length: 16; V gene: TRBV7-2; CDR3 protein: CASSLGLAGGTYEQYF
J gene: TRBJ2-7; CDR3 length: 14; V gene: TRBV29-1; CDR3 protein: CSVTQAGSSYEQYF
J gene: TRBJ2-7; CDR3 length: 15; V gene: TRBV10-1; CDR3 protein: CASSEGTSGSYEQYF
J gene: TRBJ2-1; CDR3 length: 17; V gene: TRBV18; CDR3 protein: CASSPRSGQGLDNEQFF
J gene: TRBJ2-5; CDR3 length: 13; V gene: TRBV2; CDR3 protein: CASSGLVEQTQYF
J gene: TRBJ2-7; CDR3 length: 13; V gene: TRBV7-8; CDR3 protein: CASSLVGSNDQYF
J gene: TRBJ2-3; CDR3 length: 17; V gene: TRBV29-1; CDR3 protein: CSVESLWGEASTDTQYF
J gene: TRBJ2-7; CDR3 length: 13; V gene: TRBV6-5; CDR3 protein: CASKAGSSYEQYF
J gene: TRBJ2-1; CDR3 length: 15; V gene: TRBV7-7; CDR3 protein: CASSLGGRDYNEQFF
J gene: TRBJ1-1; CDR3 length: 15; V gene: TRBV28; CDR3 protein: CASSLYKRGSVEAFF
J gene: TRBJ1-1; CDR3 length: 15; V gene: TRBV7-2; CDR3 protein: CASSLGGGPVTEAFF
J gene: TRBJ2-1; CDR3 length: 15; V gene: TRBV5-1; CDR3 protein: CASSLALATYNEQFF
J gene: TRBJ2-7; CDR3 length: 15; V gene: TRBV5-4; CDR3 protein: CASSLGDFFSYEQYF
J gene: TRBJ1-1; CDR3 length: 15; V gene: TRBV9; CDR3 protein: CASSVVTQLISEAFF
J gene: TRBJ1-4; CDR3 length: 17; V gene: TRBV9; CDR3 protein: CASSRTGGRATNEKLFF
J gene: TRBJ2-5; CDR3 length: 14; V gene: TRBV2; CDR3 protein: CASSSGTGWETQYF
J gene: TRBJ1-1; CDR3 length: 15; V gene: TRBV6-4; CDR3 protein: CASSEEGGPGTEAFF
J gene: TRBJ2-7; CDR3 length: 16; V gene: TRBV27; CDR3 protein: CASRESPGQGSYEQYF
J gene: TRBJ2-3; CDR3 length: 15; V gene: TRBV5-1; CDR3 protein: CASSSGALSTDTQYF
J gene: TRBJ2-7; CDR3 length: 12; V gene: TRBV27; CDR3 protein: CASSGSSYEQYF
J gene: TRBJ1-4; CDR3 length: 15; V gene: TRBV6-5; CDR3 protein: CASSGGTGLGEKLFF
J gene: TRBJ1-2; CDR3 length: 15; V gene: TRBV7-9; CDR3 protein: CASTAPGVELYGYTF
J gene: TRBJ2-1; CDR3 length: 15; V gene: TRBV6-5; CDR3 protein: CASSHGTSGYNEQFF
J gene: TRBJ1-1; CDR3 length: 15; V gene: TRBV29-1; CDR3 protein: CSVEGARGIDTEAFF
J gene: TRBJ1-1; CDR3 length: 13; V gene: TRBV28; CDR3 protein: CASSETGITEAFF
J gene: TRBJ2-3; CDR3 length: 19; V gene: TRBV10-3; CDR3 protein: CAIAGRLAGTSGGTDTQYF
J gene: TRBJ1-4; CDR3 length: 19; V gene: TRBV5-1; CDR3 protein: CASSFTQQGAPGANEKLFF
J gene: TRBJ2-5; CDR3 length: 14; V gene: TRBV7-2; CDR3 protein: CASSPPGIGETQYF
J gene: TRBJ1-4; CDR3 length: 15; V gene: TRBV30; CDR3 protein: CAWRYGGALNEKLFF
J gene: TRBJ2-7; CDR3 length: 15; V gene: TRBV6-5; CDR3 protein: CASSRNRVPSYEQYF
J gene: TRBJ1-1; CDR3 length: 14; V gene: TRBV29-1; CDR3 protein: CSVRLGTQNTEAFF
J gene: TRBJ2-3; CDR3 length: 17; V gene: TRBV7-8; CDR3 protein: CASSFSEREGLTDTQYF
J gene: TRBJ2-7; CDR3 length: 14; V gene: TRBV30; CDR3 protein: CAWSVRGLSYEQYF
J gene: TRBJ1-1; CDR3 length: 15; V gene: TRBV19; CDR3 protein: CASMMTGGLWSEAFF
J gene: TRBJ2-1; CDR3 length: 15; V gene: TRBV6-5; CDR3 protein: CASSFLLASYNEQFF
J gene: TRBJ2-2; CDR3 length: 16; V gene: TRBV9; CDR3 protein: CASSVSPGRGTGELFF
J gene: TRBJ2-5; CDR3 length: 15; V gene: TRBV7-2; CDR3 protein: CASSLAGRAEETQYF
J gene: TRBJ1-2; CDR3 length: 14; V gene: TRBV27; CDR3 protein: CASSSPGQPYGYTF
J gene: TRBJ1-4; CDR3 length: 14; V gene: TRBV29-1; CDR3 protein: CSVDIGQGAEKLFF